This T cell receptor (beta chain) was documented in a study of blood T cell repertoires in COVID-19 (dated by TCRdb to between 2020 and 2021). Study-wide context: The collaborator samples originated in the United States, Italy and Spain and spanned the acute and convalescent phases of COVID-19. The material from the prospective study consisted of cDNA or gDNA derived from T cells, B-cell-depleted T cells, or PBMCs. The dataset comprised deeply sampled blood TCRbeta repertoires from subjects exposed to, actively infected with, or recovered from COVID-19. The repertoires were released in a freely available public database meant as a resource for research on the immune response to SARS-CoV-2. The samples were drawn from the first 160 participants of the ongoing ImmuneRACE study and from 1,254 subjects provided by 6 global collaborators. The sample metadata nearly always contained a de-identified subject ID, COVID-19 status, age in years and sex. Where HLA class I and class II types were available, the types were taken from metadata supplied by the sample provider, not from assay-based typing.

TCRbeta CDR3 regions were amplified from genomic DNA using the immunoSEQ Assay, a bias-controlled multiplex PCR. Turning to the authors' computational methods: The number of nucleated cells in each sample was estimated by amplification of reference gene primers within the assay. To quantify the absolute abundance of each unique TCRbeta CDR3 rearrangement, sequence reads were collapsed and filtered. For each sample, productive Simpson clonality was calculated as the square root of Simpson's diversity index across productive rearrangements. TCRdb retrieved this table from immuneACCESS and kept in-frame rearrangements only. Not all clones are present; in checked studies, unresolved V genes account for under half, and no reason is known for the remainder. Clone size and the V and J calls come from that table; the DNA yielded D and trimming. This sample lists over 25,000 clones; around nine tenths were detected once. The ten largest clones add up to about 13% of the sample.

About this clone itself: No antigen is known for it. Base qualities were left out, and no much larger clone turns up one base away.

Points the paper makes about the study in general: The quantity of clinical and demographic metadata differed by source and by participant and was supplied without curation.

Spanning cysteine to phenylalanine, the CDR3 consists of 19 amino acids. Left in the record is the CDR3 DNA by itself, 57 bases read in frame from the first base. The germline V gene specifies SGDLS as CDR1 and YYNGEE as CDR2. V was cut back by 3 bases and J by 2 bases, leaving a gap of 25 bases between them. Each collaborating institution followed its own protocols to collect whole blood in K2EDTA tubes. For TCRbeta analysis, collaborators shipped samples in one of three forms: frozen whole blood, isolated PBMCs, or DNA extracted from either of those sample types. The clonotype was recovered from a human donor with active COVID-19. The donor label of this sample is uncertain. This receptor chain uses TRBV9 and TRBJ2-3, with TRBD2 as a weak D call on 7 bases. Sequenced: peripheral blood. The bases are TGTGCCAGCAGCGGTTTGGGGGGGCCCCGGCGGGGTTCCACAGATACGCAGTATTTT. It specifies CASSGLGGPRRGSTDTQYF.